These 26 T cell receptor beta chains share one sample of origin, sequenced in a study of radiation and T cells in renal cell carcinoma. Time point of the sample: blood 2 weeks post-SBRT. Treatment meaning: 15 Gy SBRT to primary tumor, nephrectomy 4 weeks later. Using immunoSEQ multiplex PCR, the repertoire was profiled, and TCRdb retains in-frame clones only, with some absent. The sample consists of 60,000 to 65,000 clones, around 78% of them appearing once. The sample here was blood, taken from a patient whose treatment included radiotherapy and nephrectomy. These receptors came from a man in his fifties or sixties with renal cell carcinoma.

The chain couples TRBV19 to TRBJ1-1; 9 bases align to TRBD1. Per germline, CDR1 LNHDA and CDR2 SQIVND (reference sequence). The CDR3 covers 17 residues. Trimming cost V 5 bases and J 1 base; bases outside gene matches: 11. The CDR3 reads CASSARDRVGANTEAFF. The DNA for the CDR3 is TGTGCCAGTAGTGCGCGGGACAGGGTTGGGGCGAACACTGAAGCTTTCTTT.

This rearrangement joins TRBV7-2 to TRBJ2-7, with a tentative D call TRBD2 (5 bases). CDR1 and CDR2 (germline): SGHTA, FQGNSA. Trimming removed 1 base at V and 3 bases at J, with 10 bases between. The CDR3 sequence is 14 residues long. In nucleotides, the CDR3 is TGTGCCAGCAGCTTAGGTCCGGGAAACTACGAGCAGTACGTC. Translation: CASSLGPGNYEQYV.

The chain employs TRBV6-1 and TRBJ2-4, with 7 bases identical to TRBD2. CDR1 and CDR2 (germline): MNHNS, SASEGT. The CDR3 is made up of 15 amino acids. V lost 3 bases and J lost 3; bases outside the gene matches: 5. This CDR3 reads CASSERERDKNIQYF. CDR3 coding DNA: TGTGCCAGCAGTGAGCGGGAGAGGGACAAAAACATTCAGTACTTC.

The chain combines TRBV21-1 with TRBJ1-4. TRBV21-1 constitutes a pseudogene. CDR3 length equals 16 residues. The CDR3 region has the DNA TGTGCCAGCAGCCTGCAAGGTGGGAGGGGTAATGAAAAACTGTTTTTT. Translating gives CASSLQGGRGNEKLFF.

The chain combines TRBV28 with TRBJ2-6; 9 bases match TRBD1. Germline CDR1 and CDR2: MDHEN and SYDVKM. This CDR3 comprises 18 residues. Trimming took 6 bases from V and 0 from J; bases not matched to a gene: 9. CDR3 sequence (DNA): TGTGCCAGCAGGGAGGCGACAGGGGGATTCTCTGGGGCCAACGTCCTGACTTTC. This codes for CASREATGGFSGANVLTF.

The chain links TRBV5-1 to TRBJ2-4, with D possibly matching TRBD2 (6 bases). V lost 0 bases and J lost 5, with 15 bases in between. The CDR3 is made up of 16 amino acids. Germline CDR1 and CDR2: SGHRS and YFSETQ. The CDR3 protein is CASSLATGDTQNIQYF. CDR3 nucleotide sequence: TGCGCCAGCAGCTTGGCGACGGGGGATACGCAAAACATTCAGTACTTC.

This clone was found once. This chain uses TRBV7-2 with TRBJ2-7, with a tentative D call TRBD2 (6 bases). V shed 5 bases and J shed 4 bases, with 15 bases lying between them. CDR3 length: 14 residues. Per the germline V gene, CDR1 is SGHTA and CDR2 is FQGNSA. CDR3 coding DNA: TGTGCCAGCAGCCCCGGAGGTAGCGGATACGAGCAGTACTTC. Protein: CASSPGGSGYEQYF.

The chain links TRBV10-1 to TRBJ2-3, with TRBD2 matching over 9 bases. Per the germline V gene, CDR1 is WNHNN and CDR2 is SYGVQD (reference sequence). This CDR3 region has 19 residues. V was pared by 0 bases and J by 4 bases, with 14 bases of the junction left unmatched. CDR3 amino acids: CASSESPLGVAGAPDTQYF. In nucleotides, the CDR3 is TGCGCCAGCAGTGAGTCCCCCCTTGGGGTAGCGGGAGCGCCAGATACGCAGTATTTT.

This clone occurred once. The V gene is TRBV29-1, the J gene TRBJ1-1, with D perhaps matching TRBD1 (6 bases). V lost 4 bases to trimming and J lost 10 bases, with 13 bases between them. The CDR3 covers 11 residues. Germline-derived CDR1 and CDR2 are SQVTM and ANQGSEA. The CDR3 sequence: CSVVTGRSAFF. The DNA of the CDR3 is TGCAGCGTTGTAACAGGGAGGTCAGCTTTCTTT.

This clone has a handful of counts. V usage is TRBV6-1 and J usage is TRBJ1-5, with a tentative D call TRBD1 (6 bases). Germline V gives CDR1 MNHNS, CDR2 SASEGT. Trimming stripped 3 bases from V and 2 bases from J, with 11 bases between. CDR3 length equals 15 residues. CDR3 in amino acids: CASSDRGGGNQPQHF. In nucleotides, the CDR3 is TGTGCCAGCAGTGACCGGGGGGGCGGCAATCAGCCCCAGCATTTT.

CDR3 nucleotide sequence: TGTGCCAGCAGCGTAGCGCCAGCGTCCTACAATGAGCAGTTCTTC. Protein sequence: CASSVAPASYNEQFF. V and J are TRBV9 and TRBJ2-1; D is undetermined. CDR3 length: 15 amino acids. From germline, CDR1 is SGDLS and CDR2 YYNGEE. Trimming took 0 bases from V and 1 from J, leaving 8 bases between them.

This clone occurred a few times. V is TRBV7-2 and J is TRBJ1-4; 7 bases match TRBD1. Germline CDR1 and CDR2: SGHTA and FQGNSA. The CDR3 runs to 15 residues. Germline trimming cut 6 bases from V and 4 bases from J; bases unmatched to any gene: 8. The CDR3 is CASRALDRINEKLFF. The CDR3 region has the DNA TGTGCCAGCAGGGCCCTGGACAGGATTAATGAAAAACTGTTTTTT.

This clone was counted only a few times. The rearrangement links TRBV19 to TRBJ1-3; tentatively, D is TRBD1 (5 bases). CDR1 is LNHDA, CDR2 SQIVND, per germline (reference sequence). Trimming shortened V by 2 bases and J by 4 bases, and 12 bases separated the two germline ends. The CDR3 runs to 15 residues. CDR3 in DNA: TGTGCCAGTAGTATAATGGGGGGGAAGGGAAACACCATATATTTT. Protein sequence: CASSIMGGKGNTIYF.

Here the CDR3 DNA reads TGTGCCAGCAGTCGACGAGGCGGGAGCTTAGAGACCCAGTACTTC. Its protein product is CASSRRGGSLETQYF. The genes are TRBV7-6 and TRBJ2-5, with 7 positions matching TRBD2. The CDR3 loop spans 15 amino acids. Per germline, CDR1 SGHVS and CDR2 FNYEAQ. J was trimmed by 4 bases and V by 6 bases; bases with no gene match: 11.

This clone has more than one count but fewer than ten. V and J are TRBV30 and TRBJ2-7; 8 bases agree with TRBD1. V shed 3 bases, J shed 4 bases, and the junction held 5 bases outside the gene matches. This CDR3 is built from 13 residues. Germline V CDR1 and CDR2: GTSNPN, SVGIG (reference sequence). In DNA, the CDR3 is TGTGCCTGGAGGCAGGGGGCCGCGTACGAGCAGTACTTC. Amino acids: CAWRQGAAYEQYF.

The rearrangement uses TRBV7-6 and TRBJ2-7, with D tentatively TRBD1 (6 bases). This CDR3 region has 18 residues. The V end was cut by 5 bases, the J end by 2 bases, with 25 bases between. Germline CDR1 SGHVS, CDR2 FNYEAQ. CDR3 bases: TGTGCCAGCAGCCTCCAAACAGGGTACGCACCCACCACCTACGAGCAGTACTTC. Protein product: CASSLQTGYAPTTYEQYF.

This clone has just a few counts. The rearrangement joins TRBV30 to TRBJ1-3, with D unclear. V lost 5 bases and J 5 bases, leaving 13 bases between the germline ends. The CDR3 length is 13 residues. CDR1 is GTSNPN, CDR2 SVGIG, per germline (reference sequence). The CDR3 sequence: CAWFLERRNTIYF. Here the CDR3 DNA reads TGTGCCTGGTTCCTAGAAAGAAGAAACACCATATATTTT.

The chain joins TRBV9 to TRBJ2-1; 8 bases align to TRBD2. Germline loops: CDR1 SGDLS, CDR2 YYNGEE. The CDR3 spans 14 residues. V trimming: 3 bases; J trimming: 9 bases; junction bases outside the gene matches: 8. The CDR3 here is CASSARTSIGEQFF. In DNA, the CDR3 is TGTGCCAGCAGCGCCCGGACTAGCATCGGTGAGCAGTTCTTC.

This chain links TRBV9 with TRBJ1-5; D perhaps matches TRBD1 (6 bases). The CDR3 is 13 residues long. Per the germline V gene, CDR1 is SGDLS and CDR2 is YYNGEE. Trimming removed 3 bases at V and 3 bases at J, with 7 bases between. CDR3 DNA: TGTGCCAGCAGCGGGGGGCCCAATCAGCCCCAGCATTTT. Its translation is CASSGGPNQPQHF.

The chain uses TRBV16 and TRBJ2-5; D not resolved. The CDR3 length is 12 residues. The V end was cut by 0 bases, the J end by 5 bases, with 4 bases between. CDR1 KGHSY and CDR2 FQNENV come from the germline V gene. DNA for the CDR3: TGTGCCAGCAGCCAATCTAGGGAGACCCAGTACTTC. It encodes CASSQSRETQYF. Looking up the rest from reference TRBV16 and TRBJ2-5 gives the full variable domain: GEEVAQTPKHLVRGEGQKAKLYCAPIKGHSYVFWYQQVLKNEFKFLISFQNENVFDETGMPKERFSAKCLPNSPCSLEIQATKLEDSAVYFCASSQSRETQYFGPGTRLLVL.

The chain is built from TRBV11-2 and TRBJ2-2; D gene unclear. Trimming cost V 5 bases and J 8 bases, with 15 bases left between them. The germline V gene has CDR1 SGHAT and CDR2 FQNNGV. This CDR3 spans 14 amino acids. The CDR3 DNA follows: TGTGCCAGCAGCCGCCAGTTAGTTGGGGGGGAGCTGTTTTTT. Protein sequence: CASSRQLVGGELFF.

The chain carries TRBV18 and TRBJ1-2, with 8 nucleotides matching TRBD1. V lost 6 bases, J lost 3 bases, and 9 bases stayed unmatched. Germline lookup yields CDR1 KGHSH and CDR2 LQKENI. This CDR3 is built from 15 residues. The CDR3 DNA reads TGTGCCAGCTCCCCCGGACAGGGTTCATACTATGGCTACACCTTC. Translated, it gives CASSPGQGSYYGYTF.

This chain links TRBV30 with TRBJ1-2; D remains ambiguous. The CDR3 loop spans 11 amino acids. V was clipped by 0 bases and J by 5 bases, with 4 bases between them. Looked up from germline, CDR1 is GTSNPN and CDR2 is SVGIG (reference sequence). In DNA form, the CDR3 reads TGTGCCTGGAGTGTACAGTATGGCTACACCTTC. It is translated as CAWSVQYGYTF.

The chain joins TRBV7-8 to TRBJ1-5; D not resolved. The germline V and J ends were trimmed by 4 bases and 4 bases, with 8 bases remaining between them. The CDR3 spans 13 residues. The germline gives CDR1 SGHVS, CDR2 FQNEAQ. The chain's CDR3 is CASSWTGNQPQHF. CDR3 bases: TGTGCCAGCAGCTGGACGGGTAATCAGCCCCAGCATTTT.

This clone has only a few counts. The V gene is TRBV5-1, the J gene TRBJ2-3; possibly TRBD1 or TRBD2 for D (6 bases each). The CDR3 is made up of 16 amino acids. With 3 bases removed from V and 1 base from J, the gap between germline ends came to 15 bases. CDR1 is SGHRS, CDR2 YFSETQ, per germline. This CDR3 reads CASSSALGGGTDTQYF. DNA for the CDR3: TGCGCCAGCAGCTCCGCTTTGGGGGGCGGCACAGATACGCAGTATTTT.

This chain joins TRBV9 and TRBJ2-1; TRBD2 matches at 9 bases. CDR1 is SGDLS and CDR2 is YYNGEE in the germline V gene. Germline trimming cut 3 bases from V and 0 bases from J; bases unmatched to any gene: 10. The CDR3 spans 18 residues. The CDR3 protein is CASSGSGLASTSYNEQFF. The CDR3 DNA reads as TGTGCCAGCAGCGGGAGCGGACTAGCGTCCACCTCCTACAATGAGCAGTTCTTC.